This T cell receptor beta chain was captured in a study of T cell repertoires in cytomegalovirus infection (dated by TCRdb to the late 2010s). Turning to the overall study: Because public TCR beta signatures pointed to carriage of CMV infection together with the matching HLA type, the HLA type of each donor mattered for the analysis. Here is what the overall study found, with its caveats: The ex vivo response was dominated by HLA-C-restricted CMV-specific TCR beta clonotypes, which also provided the single most frequent clonotype in two of eight donors. In both this cohort and an independent cohort of some 380 donors, the cumulative frequency of public TCR beta family members distinguished carriers of CMV infection plus the relevant HLA type.

The instrument given in TCRdb is Illumina HiSeq 1500. TCRdb reworked the public reads: Q25 trimming with fastp, MiXCR clone assembly, productive beta chains retained. Each record represents a unique CDR3 protein, reported with the most common genes and DNA among its rows. The sample table lists about 450,000 distinct CDR3 sequences, approximately 32% of them with a count of one. The biggest ten clones account for roughly an eighth of the sample. V is pared back by 5 bases and J by 0 bases, with 13 bases lying between the germline termini. From its cysteine to its phenylalanine, the CDR3 spans 14 amino acids. The DNA shown is the 42-base CDR3, in frame from base 1. CDR1 DFQATT and CDR2 SNEGSKA were looked up in the germline V gene (reference sequence). Of note for this clonotype: This receptor's antigen is unknown. No much larger clone exists at a distance of one base, and base qualities are not known.

The chain is made from TRBV20-1 and TRBJ1-1; no D gene call is confident. The material sequenced was PBMCs. This clonotype was obtained from a human donor in good health (CMV status not recorded). Some clones in this sample may be carry-over from other donors' samples. The CDR3 region: CSASLTGVNTEAFF. The DNA is as follows: TGCAGTGCTTCCTTGACGGGTGTGAACACTGAAGCTTTCTTT.